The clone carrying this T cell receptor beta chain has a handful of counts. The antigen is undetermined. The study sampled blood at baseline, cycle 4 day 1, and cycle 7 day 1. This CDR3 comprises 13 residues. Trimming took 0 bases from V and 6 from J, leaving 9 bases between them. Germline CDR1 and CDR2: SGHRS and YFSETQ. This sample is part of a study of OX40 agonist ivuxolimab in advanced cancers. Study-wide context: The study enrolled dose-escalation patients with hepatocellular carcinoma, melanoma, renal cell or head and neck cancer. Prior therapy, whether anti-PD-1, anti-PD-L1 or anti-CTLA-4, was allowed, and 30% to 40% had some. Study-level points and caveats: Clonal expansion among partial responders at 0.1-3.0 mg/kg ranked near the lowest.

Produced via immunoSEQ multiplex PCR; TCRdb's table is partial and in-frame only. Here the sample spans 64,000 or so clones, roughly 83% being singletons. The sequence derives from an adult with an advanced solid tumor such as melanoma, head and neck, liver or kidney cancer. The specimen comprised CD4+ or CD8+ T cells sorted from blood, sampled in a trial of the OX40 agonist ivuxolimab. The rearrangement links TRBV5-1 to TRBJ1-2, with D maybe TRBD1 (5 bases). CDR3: CASSLGGTHGYTF. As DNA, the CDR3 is TGCGCCAGCAGCTTGGGGGGGACTCATGGCTACACCTTC.